This TCR beta chain was found in a study of chemoradiotherapy in HPV16-positive cancers. Looking at the study overall: A couple of HPV16-positive patients' cells yielded candidate HPV-specific clones and common motifs.

Trimming shortened V by 1 base and J by 0 bases, and 13 bases separated the two germline ends. Germline lookup yields CDR1 SGHTA and CDR2 FQGNSA. This CDR3 has 17 amino acids. Regarding the study as a whole: During treatment, candidate HPV-specific clones and E7-related motifs expanded in tumor. Only a couple of HPV16-positive patients supplied the functional HPV-specificity definition. HPV-responsive T-cell expansion during chemoradiotherapy was linked to improved recurrence-free survival in HPV16-positive patients.

As to this clone: As yet, its antigen is unknown.

The data were produced by immunoSEQ multiplex PCR, yet TCRdb's version contains in-frame clones alone and is incomplete. Of approximately 1,000 clones listed, just under 85% are singletons. Specimen: tumor tissue, collected from a patient who underwent chemoradiotherapy. The chain combines TRBV7-2 with TRBJ1-5; TRBD1 might be the D (5 bases). The TCR comes from a human donor with HPV-associated anogenital cancer. The DNA for the CDR3 is TGTGCCAGCAGCTTAGACGCAGGGTTCAATAGCAATCAGCCCCAGCATTTT. It yields the protein CASSLDAGFNSNQPQHF.